These 17 T cell receptor beta chains were sequenced from one sample in a study of T-cell reconstitution after alpha-beta-depleted transplantation in children. The TCRbeta library was prepared with unique molecular identifiers. Each CDR3 protein is one row after TCRdb ran MiXCR on the PCR reads. The table lists hundreds of thousands of distinct CDR3 sequences, roughly 15% of them singletons. The sequences come from PBMCs from the stem cell graft donor, collected from the stem cell graft. Receptors were obtained from a human donor who donated a stem cell graft to a child with acute myeloid leukemia.

This chain joins TRBV7-9 and TRBJ2-3; TRBD1 matches at 7 bases. V shed 3 bases, J shed 4 bases, and the junction held 7 bases outside the gene matches. Germline CDR1 is SEHNR and CDR2 is FQNEAQ (reference sequence). The CDR3 sequence is 15 residues long. The CDR3 DNA reads TGTGCCAGCAGCTTCTTTGACAGGGCCCCAGATACGCAGTATTTT. Residues: CASSFFDRAPDTQYF.

This clonotype was counted between two and nine times. The chain is built from TRBV5-1 and TRBJ2-7; D uncertain. The CDR3 runs 16 residues. V was pared by 0 bases and J by 2 bases, with 15 bases between. Germline lookup yields CDR1 SGHRS and CDR2 YFSETQ. The CDR3 protein is CASSLERRAGAYEQYF. CDR3 DNA sequence: TGCGCCAGCAGCTTGGAACGACGTGCAGGCGCCTACGAGCAGTACTTC.

This clonotype was recorded at least ten times. The chain carries TRBV20-1 and TRBJ1-2, with D unclear. Between the trimmed V and J ends, which lost 3 bases and 5 bases, there was a span of 7 bases. Germline V gene sequence: CDR1 DFQATT, CDR2 SNEGSKA (reference sequence). The CDR3 is made up of 11 amino acids. The CDR3, as DNA: TGCAGTGCTAGCTGGGGTTATGGCTACACCTTC. Its translation is CSASWGYGYTF.

This clonotype was counted ten times or more. CDR3 sequence reads: CSAGPDRGSNTQYF. The CDR3, as DNA: TGCAGTGCTGGGCCTGACAGGGGTTCGAATACGCAGTATTTT. J is TRBJ2-3 and V is TRBV20-1; 8 bases fit TRBD1. The J segment lost 7 bases and the V segment lost 5 bases, leaving 11 bases of the junction unmatched. The germline V gene encodes CDR1 DFQATT and CDR2 SNEGSKA (reference sequence). The CDR3 contains 14 residues.

CDR3 sequence: CASSSAIQDVSSGNTIYF. The CDR3 coding sequence is TGTGCCAGCAGCTCCGCAATACAGGACGTCTCCTCTGGAAACACCATATATTTT. The J gene is TRBJ1-3, the V gene TRBV11-1, with a weak D call TRBD1 (5 bases). This CDR3 is built from 18 residues. Deletions cut 4 bases from V and 0 bases from J, with 19 bases between. Germline V gene sequence: CDR1 SGHAT, CDR2 FQDESV (reference sequence).

Ten or more counts support this clonotype. The chain carries TRBV5-5 and TRBJ2-7, with TRBD1 matching 10 bases. Germline values: CDR1 SGHKS, CDR2 YYEKEE (reference sequence). The CDR3 length is 13 residues. The junction had 4 bases not matched to a gene; V was cut back by 3 bases and J by 7 bases. The CDR3, as DNA: TGTGCCAGCAGCTGGACAGGGGGTCGGGAGCAGTACGTC. It is translated as CASSWTGGREQYV.

Here the CDR3 reads CASSATSGVHNEQFF. CDR3 coding DNA: TGTGCCAGCAGTGCAACTAGCGGGGTCCACAATGAGCAGTTCTTC. The gene calls are TRBV25-1 and TRBJ2-1; 10 bases are a match to TRBD2. V shed 4 bases and J 5 bases; nucleotides not matched to a gene: 5. The CDR3 loop spans 15 amino acids. Germline lookup yields CDR1 MGHDK and CDR2 SYGVNS. Variable domain in full (rest from reference TRBV25-1 and TRBJ2-1): EADIYQTPRYLVIGTGKKITLECSQTMGHDKMYWYQQDPGMELHLIHYSYGVNSTEKGDLSSESTVSRIRTEHFPLTLESARPSHTSQYLCASSATSGVHNEQFFGPGTRLTVL.

This clonotype was detected ten times or more. V gene TRBV5-6 combines with J gene TRBJ1-4, with D possibly TRBD1 on 5 matching bases. Germline values: CDR1 SGHDT, CDR2 YYEEEE. The CDR3 contains 15 residues. Trimming left V 6 bases short and J 6 bases short, with 18 bases between. The CDR3 region is CASNFEIQGDEKLFF. The CDR3 DNA sequence: TGTGCCAGCAACTTTGAGATCCAGGGCGATGAAAAACTGTTTTTT.

In its sample, this clonotype was seen many times. This chain joins TRBV5-1 and TRBJ2-1, with D perhaps matching TRBD1 (5 bases). The CDR3 has 18 residues. Germline CDR1 is SGHRS and CDR2 is YFSETQ. V dropped 0 bases and J dropped 0 bases, with 16 bases sitting between them. CDR3 in DNA: TGCGCCAGCAGCTTGGAGGCTCGACAGAAACTCTCCTACAATGAGCAGTTCTTC. This encodes CASSLEARQKLSYNEQFF.

The chain is built from TRBV20-1 and TRBJ1-1; TRBD1 aligns across 9 bases. CDR1 is DFQATT, CDR2 SNEGSKA, per germline (reference sequence). The J segment lost 4 bases and the V segment lost 6 bases, leaving 12 bases of the junction unmatched. The CDR3 contains 15 residues. The CDR3 DNA reads as TGCAGTGCGTCGGGACAGGGAGGGTTGGGCACTGAAGCTTTCTTT. The encoded protein is CSASGQGGLGTEAFF.

The chain uses TRBV7-2 and TRBJ1-1, with TRBD1 as a possible D gene (5 bases). The CDR3 has 15 residues. With 7 bases removed from V and 0 bases from J, the gap between germline ends came to 15 bases. Germline assignment: CDR1 SGHTA and CDR2 FQGNSA. CDR3: CASTHAGPMNTEAFF. The CDR3 coding sequence is TGTGCCAGCACTCATGCGGGGCCTATGAACACTGAAGCTTTCTTT.

In its sample, this clonotype was seen a few times. The V and J genes are TRBV15 and TRBJ2-5; D is undetermined. CDR1 is LNHNV and CDR2 is YYDKDF in the germline V gene (reference sequence). Trimming cost V 1 base and J 1 base, with 10 bases left between them. CDR3 length: 15 amino acids. CDR3 sequence (DNA): TGTGCCACCAGCAGAGTAGCACAGTTCCAAGAGACCCAGTACTTC. Protein: CATSRVAQFQETQYF.

The V and J genes are TRBV7-2 and TRBJ1-1; possible D gene TRBD1, 6 bases. Germline assignment: CDR1 SGHTA and CDR2 FQGNSA. Trimming removed 0 bases at V and 11 bases at J, with 16 bases between. CDR3 length: 14 amino acids. The chain's CDR3 is CASSLARTVRRAFF. Written as DNA, the CDR3 is TGTGCCAGCAGCTTAGCGAGGACAGTCCGGAGGGCTTTCTTT.

This clonotype was detected a few times. This sequence joins TRBV7-2 and TRBJ2-7, with 11 positions matching TRBD1. Germline assignment: CDR1 SGHTA and CDR2 FQGNSA. Trimming took 6 bases from V and 3 from J; bases not matched to a gene: 10. The CDR3 is 16 residues long. The CDR3 DNA reads TGTGCCAGCAGGGAAGGGCCGGGACAGGGGGACTACGAGCAGTACTTC. Its translation: CASREGPGQGDYEQYF.

This clonotype has only a few counts. The genes are TRBV7-9 and TRBJ2-5; D uncertain. Trimming stripped 5 bases from V and 4 bases from J, with 14 bases between. CDR3 length equals 14 residues. CDR1 is SEHNR, CDR2 FQNEAQ, per germline (reference sequence). CDR3 nucleotides: TGTGCCAGCAGCCCCCCAACTGCGCCAGAGACCCAGTACTTC. It encodes CASSPPTAPETQYF.

This clonotype was seen many times. The V gene is TRBV20-1, the J gene TRBJ2-7, with 7 bases that match TRBD1. Per germline, CDR1 DFQATT and CDR2 SNEGSKA (reference sequence). This CDR3 region has 14 residues. Trimming removed 0 bases from V and 2 bases from J; junction bases left unmatched: 4. CDR3 in amino acids: CSARDRQGAYEQYV. The CDR3 DNA is TGCAGTGCTAGAGATCGACAGGGCGCCTACGAGCAGTACGTC.

This clonotype has just a few counts. The chain combines TRBV4-1 with TRBJ2-5, with 7 nucleotides matching TRBD1. V trimming: 2 bases; J trimming: 4 bases; junction bases outside the gene matches: 10. Germline CDR1 MGHRA, CDR2 YSYEKL. CDR3 length equals 16 residues. The CDR3: CASSQLYRGPAETQYF. The CDR3, as DNA: TGCGCCAGCAGCCAATTGTACAGGGGCCCCGCAGAGACCCAGTACTTC.